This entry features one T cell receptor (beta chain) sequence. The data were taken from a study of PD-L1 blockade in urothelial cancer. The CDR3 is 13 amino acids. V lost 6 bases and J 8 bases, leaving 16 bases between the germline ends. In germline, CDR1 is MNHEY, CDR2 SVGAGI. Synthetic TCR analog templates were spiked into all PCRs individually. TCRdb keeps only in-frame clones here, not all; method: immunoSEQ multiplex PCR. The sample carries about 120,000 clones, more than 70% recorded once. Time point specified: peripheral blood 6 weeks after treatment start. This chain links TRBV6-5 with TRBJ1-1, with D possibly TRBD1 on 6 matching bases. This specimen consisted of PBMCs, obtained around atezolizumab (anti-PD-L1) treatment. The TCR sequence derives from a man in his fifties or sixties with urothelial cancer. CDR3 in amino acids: CASRLTGRGEAFF. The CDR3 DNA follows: TGTGCCAGCAGATTAACAGGGAGGGGGGAAGCTTTCTTT.